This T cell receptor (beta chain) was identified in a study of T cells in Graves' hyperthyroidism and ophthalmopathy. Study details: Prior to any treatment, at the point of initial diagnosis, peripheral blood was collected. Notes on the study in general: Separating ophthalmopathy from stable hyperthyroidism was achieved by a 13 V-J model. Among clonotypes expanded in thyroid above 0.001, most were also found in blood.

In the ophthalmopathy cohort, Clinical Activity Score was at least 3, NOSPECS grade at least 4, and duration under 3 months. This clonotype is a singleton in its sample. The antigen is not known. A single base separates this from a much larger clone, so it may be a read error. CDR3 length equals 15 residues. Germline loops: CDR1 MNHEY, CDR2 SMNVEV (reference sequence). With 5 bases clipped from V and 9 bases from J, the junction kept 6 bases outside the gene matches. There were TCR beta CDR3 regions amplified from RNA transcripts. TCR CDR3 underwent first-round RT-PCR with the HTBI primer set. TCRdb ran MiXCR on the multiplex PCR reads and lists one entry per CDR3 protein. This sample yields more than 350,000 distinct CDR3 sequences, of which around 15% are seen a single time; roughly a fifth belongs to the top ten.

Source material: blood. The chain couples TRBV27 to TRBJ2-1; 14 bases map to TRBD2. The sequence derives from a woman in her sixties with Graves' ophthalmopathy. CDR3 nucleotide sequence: TGTGCCAGCAGTACCGGGACTAGCGGGAGAGGTGAGCAGTTCTTC. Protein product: CASSTGTSGRGEQFF.